These 27 T cell receptor beta chains came from one sample sequenced in a study of blood T cells in healthy people across ages (dated by TCRdb to 2014 to 2015). The receptor library was made with 5' RACE. Sequencing took place on an Illumina HiSeq 2500. The second PCR ran for roughly 6 to 11 cycles and used a J-beta primer mix along with a sample-barcoded 5' primer. TCRdb reworked the public reads: Q25 trimming with fastp, MiXCR clone assembly, productive beta chains retained. Identical CDR3 proteins give one entry, which carries the most common genes and DNA. Within this sample are 1.5 million or so distinct CDR3 sequences, with approximately 40% of them counted one time only. The ten most abundant clones make up approximately 7.9% of the sample. The sequenced material came from blood. These receptors originate from a woman under 30 in good health.

V and J are TRBV6-6 and TRBJ2-4; TRBD2 is a possible D gene (7 bases). The CDR3 length is 13 residues. Deletions cut 11 bases from V and 0 bases from J, with 11 bases between. Germline lookup yields CDR1 MNHNY and CDR2 SVGAGI (reference sequence). The DNA for the CDR3 is TGTGCCGGGGGGGGGCAAGCCAAAAACATTCAGTACTTC. It specifies CAGGGQAKNIQYF.

The chain uses TRBV5-1 and TRBJ1-4, with 9 bases identical to TRBD1. Unmatched junction bases numbered 4, after V lost 4 bases and J lost 3 bases. Germline CDR1 and CDR2: SGHRS and YFSETQ. The CDR3 spans 15 residues. In DNA, the CDR3 is TGCGCCAGCAGCCGGACAGGGGTGCCTAATGAAAAACTGTTTTTT. Amino acid sequence: CASSRTGVPNEKLFF.

The chain joins TRBV7-9 to TRBJ2-1; 8 positions match TRBD2. The CDR3 consists of 15 residues. Per germline, CDR1 SEHNR and CDR2 FQNEAQ (reference sequence). V lost 1 base to trimming and J lost 4 bases; unmatched junction nucleotides: 3. This CDR3 reads CASSLEAGAYNEQFF. DNA for the CDR3: TGTGCCAGCAGCTTAGAAGCGGGAGCTTACAATGAGCAGTTCTTC.

V gene TRBV5-1 combines with J gene TRBJ2-7; D is undetermined. Germline V CDR1 and CDR2: SGHRS, YFSETQ. CDR3 length: 15 residues. V shed 0 bases and J shed 0 bases, with 10 bases lying between them. The CDR3 DNA reads TGCGCCAGCAGCTTGGGGCACAGTTTCTCCTACGAGCAGTACTTC. Translation: CASSLGHSFSYEQYF.

This clonotype came up a few times. The chain combines TRBV14 with TRBJ2-5; D call uncertain. CDR3 length: 12 residues. CDR1 is SGHDN and CDR2 is FVKESK in the germline V gene. The V end was cut by 4 bases, the J end by 9 bases, with 12 bases between. CDR3 loop: CASSPYTAPQYF. DNA of the CDR3: TGTGCCAGCAGCCCATACACAGCACCCCAGTACTTC.

This clonotype has just a few counts. The chain combines TRBV4-2 with TRBJ2-1; 7 positions agree with TRBD2. Trimming took 6 bases from V and 12 from J; bases not matched to a gene: 8. From germline, CDR1 is LGHNA and CDR2 YNFKEQ. This CDR3 contains 12 residues. In nucleotides, the CDR3 is TGTGCCAGCAGTGACGGGAGGTCGGGGCAGTTCTTC. It codes for CASSDGRSGQFF.

The chain couples TRBV20-1 to TRBJ1-2, with no clear D. V lost 0 bases and J lost 0, with 14 bases in between. Germline V gene sequence: CDR1 DFQATT, CDR2 SNEGSKA (reference sequence). The CDR3 runs to 16 residues. Here the CDR3 DNA reads TGCAGTGCTAGAGATCGTAACGGCCGCTCTAACTATGGCTACACCTTC. Residues: CSARDRNGRSNYGYTF.

In its sample, this clonotype was seen a few times. V and J are TRBV10-3 and TRBJ1-1, with TRBD1 as a possible D gene (5 bases). Germline V gene sequence: CDR1 ENHRY, CDR2 SYGVKD. Trimming left V 0 bases short and J 0 bases short, with 20 bases between. The CDR3 covers 19 residues. CDR3 coding DNA: TGTGCCATCAGTGAGTCGACTAGGTCGGCGGGGACTATGAACACTGAAGCTTTCTTT. Its protein is CAISESTRSAGTMNTEAFF.

This clonotype was counted between two and nine times. The V and J genes are TRBV14 and TRBJ1-6; D is unresolved. V lost 2 bases to trimming and J lost 5 bases, with 10 bases between them. CDR1 is SGHDN and CDR2 is FVKESK in the germline V gene. The CDR3 is 15 amino acids. The DNA of the CDR3 is TGTGCCAGCAGCCAACGGACCGTAGATAATTCACCCCTCCACTTT. This gives the protein CASSQRTVDNSPLHF.

V usage is TRBV12-3 or TRBV12-4 and J usage is TRBJ2-5, with D maybe TRBD1 (6 bases). CDR3 length: 15 residues. The germline V and J ends were trimmed by 3 bases and 3 bases, with 14 bases remaining between them. The CDR3 sequence is CASSLVGQPKETQYF. The CDR3 DNA reads as TGTGCCAGCAGTTTGGTGGGACAACCGAAAGAGACCCAGTACTTC.

In this sample, this clonotype turned up a few times. V gene TRBV10-3 combines with J gene TRBJ1-2; possibly TRBD1 for D (6 bases). The CDR3 has 15 residues. The V gene's germline CDR1 is ENHRY and CDR2 SYGVKD. Trimming removed 3 bases from V and 4 bases from J, with 15 bases in between. The CDR3 coding sequence is TGTGCCATCAGTGATCCCTCGGACAGCTCCTATGGCTACACCTTC. Encoded protein: CAISDPSDSSYGYTF.

The chain uses TRBV6-1 and TRBJ2-5; 9 nucleotides agree with TRBD1. This CDR3 is 20 amino acids long. Trimming removed 5 bases from V and 1 base from J; junction bases left unmatched: 20. The germline V gene encodes CDR1 MNHNS and CDR2 SASEGT. CDR3 loop: CASSPARPFLRDRVQETQYF. CDR3 bases: TGTGCCAGCAGTCCCGCCCGACCGTTCCTTCGGGACAGGGTCCAAGAGACCCAGTACTTC.

The chain has TRBV28 and TRBJ2-7; possibly TRBD2 for D (6 bases). This CDR3 region has 15 residues. V lost 2 bases and J lost 4, with 15 bases in between. In germline, CDR1 is MDHEN, CDR2 SYDVKM. CDR3 nucleotide sequence: TGTGCCAGCAGTTTAGGGCTCGGGGGTATTTACGAGCAGTACTTC. This translates into CASSLGLGGIYEQYF. Together with reference TRBV28 and TRBJ2-7, the CDR3 gives the full variable domain: DVKVTQSSRYLVKRTGEKVFLECVQDMDHENMFWYRQDPGLGLRLIYFSYDVKMKEKGDIPEGYSVSREKKERFSLILESASTNQTSMYLCASSLGLGGIYEQYFGPGTRLTVT.

V is TRBV3-1 and J is TRBJ2-3, with TRBD2 as a possible D gene (6 bases). There are 15 residues in the CDR3. Trimming left V 5 bases short and J 2 bases short, with 14 bases between. CDR1 and CDR2 from the germline V gene are LGHDT and YNNKEL (reference sequence). This CDR3 is CASSDSGSYTDTQYF. In nucleotides, the CDR3 is TGTGCCAGCAGCGATAGCGGCAGCTACACAGATACGCAGTATTTT.

The chain recombines TRBV2 with TRBJ1-3; D is unclear. The CDR3 spans 17 residues. The V and J ends lost 7 bases and 0 bases respectively, with 19 bases between them. The V gene's germline CDR1 is SNHLY and CDR2 FYNNEI. This CDR3 reads CASIWSRADSSGNTIYF. CDR3 nucleotide sequence: TGTGCCAGCATCTGGAGCCGGGCAGATTCCTCTGGAAACACCATATATTTT.

Written as DNA, the CDR3 is TGCAGTGCTAAGGGCCAAACTAATGAAAAACTGTTTTTT. It yields the protein CSAKGQTNEKLFF. V and J are TRBV20-1 and TRBJ1-4, with D hard to call. This CDR3 spans 13 amino acids. Trimming took 4 bases from V and 1 from J, leaving 7 bases between them. Germline assignment: CDR1 DFQATT and CDR2 SNEGSKA (reference sequence).

V is TRBV20-1 and J is TRBJ1-2; a weak D match, TRBD1 (5 bases). The germline V gene encodes CDR1 DFQATT and CDR2 SNEGSKA (reference sequence). Trimming shortened V by 3 bases and J by 2 bases, and 19 bases separated the two germline ends. There are 16 residues in the CDR3. This CDR3 is CSARGGQGGENYGYTF. CDR3 in DNA: TGCAGTGCTAGGGGTGGACAAGGAGGGGAGAACTATGGCTACACCTTC.

This clonotype has a handful of counts. This chain connects TRBV7-9 to TRBJ2-3; the match to TRBD1 covers 7 bases. The V and J ends lost 9 bases and 3 bases, in that order; junction bases with no gene match: 6. The germline V gene encodes CDR1 SEHNR and CDR2 FQNEAQ (reference sequence). The CDR3 totals 13 residues. The CDR3 sequence is CARTAQGTDTQYF. For the CDR3, the DNA is TGTGCCAGGACCGCACAGGGGACAGATACGCAGTATTTT. The entire variable domain, with the rest obtained from reference TRBV7-9 and TRBJ2-3, is as follows: DTGVSQNPRHKITKRGQNVTFRCDPISEHNRLYWYRQTLGQGPEFLTYFQNEAQLEKSRLLSDRFSAERPKGSFSTLEIQRTEQGDSAMYLCARTAQGTDTQYFGPGTRLTVL.

This clonotype came up once. The rearrangement uses TRBV6-5 and TRBJ2-1; D might be TRBD1 (6 bases). V lost 0 bases and J lost 6, with 9 bases in between. The CDR3 loop spans 14 amino acids. Germline CDR1 is MNHEY and CDR2 is SVGAGI. The DNA for the CDR3 is TGTGCCAGCAGTTACTCGACAGGATTCAATGAGCAGTTCTTC. It encodes CASSYSTGFNEQFF.

Concerning this clonotype itself: The germline gene is not matched at one end of the junction; a read error may be the cause. The rearrangement joins TRBV29-1 to TRBJ2-4; D is undetermined. Matching the DNA end better, TRBJ2-7 makes the J call doubtful. Germline lookup yields CDR1 SQVTM and CDR2 ANQGSEA. CDR3 length equals 14 residues. CDR3 region: CSFEDTELAGEQYF. CDR3 in DNA: TGCAGCTTTGAAGATACCGAGCTGGCTGGCGAGCAGTACTTC.

The chain joins TRBV7-2 to TRBJ2-7; D assignment may be TRBD1 or TRBD2 (5 bases each). This CDR3 spans 13 amino acids. Trimming took off 5 bases at V and 6 bases at J, with 14 bases between the two ends. The germline V gene encodes CDR1 SGHTA and CDR2 FQGNSA. This chain's CDR3 is CASSRGGHGEQYF. The CDR3 DNA sequence: TGTGCCAGCAGCCGTGGGGGTCATGGCGAGCAGTACTTC.

V is TRBV6-1 and J is TRBJ2-1; no clear D. The germline V and J ends were trimmed by 6 bases and 9 bases, with 15 bases remaining between them. CDR3 length equals 13 residues. Germline V gene lookup returns CDR1 MNHNS and CDR2 SASEGT. CDR3 protein: CASSRPAVCEQFF. The CDR3, as DNA: TGTGCCAGCAGCCGTCCCGCTGTTTGTGAGCAGTTCTTC.

This clonotype was picked up a small number of times. This rearrangement joins TRBV11-2 to TRBJ1-5; no clear D gene. The CDR3 has 13 amino acids. CDR1 SGHAT and CDR2 FQNNGV come from the germline V gene. Deletions cut 5 bases from V and 4 bases from J, with 9 bases between. CDR3 coding DNA: TGTGCCAGCAGCCCCGGGATAAATCAGCCCCAGCATTTT. Protein product: CASSPGINQPQHF.

This rearrangement joins TRBV12-3 or TRBV12-4 to TRBJ1-2; 11 positions agree with TRBD1. V was pared by 3 bases and J by 4 bases, with 4 bases of the junction left unmatched. There are 15 residues in the CDR3. Here the CDR3 reads CASSLGQGEAYGYTF. The DNA of the CDR3 is TGTGCCAGCAGTTTGGGACAGGGGGAGGCCTATGGCTACACCTTC.

This clonotype was picked up a small number of times. The chain employs TRBV6-5 and TRBJ1-2; unclear D gene. The CDR3 sequence is 13 residues long. Germline CDR1 MNHEY, CDR2 SVGAGI. V was pared by 6 bases and J by 5 bases, with 13 bases between. Written as DNA, the CDR3 is TGTGCCAGCAGCCCTCGTTTGTTATATGGCTACACCTTC. Translated, it gives CASSPRLLYGYTF.

The chain uses TRBV5-1 and TRBJ2-3; tentative D call: TRBD2 (5 bases). This CDR3 spans 17 amino acids. The V end lost 3 bases, the J end lost 2 bases, and 19 bases lay between the germline ends. Germline V gene data show CDR1 as SGHRS and CDR2 as YFSETQ. The CDR3 DNA sequence: TGCGCCAGCAGCTATTTATCCAAGCGGTCTCTCACAGATACGCAGTATTTT. This gives the protein CASSYLSKRSLTDTQYF.

This clonotype was found once. This rearrangement joins TRBV6-5 to TRBJ2-5, with D possibly being TRBD1 or TRBD2 (6 bases each). The J call is doubtful: the DNA matches TRBJ2-7 better. From germline, CDR1 is MNHEY and CDR2 SVGAGI. The CDR3 is 16 amino acids. The CDR3 DNA is TGTGCCAGCAGTTACTCGGGGCAGGGGAGGACCTACGAGCAGTACTTC. As protein: CASSYSGQGRTYEQYF.